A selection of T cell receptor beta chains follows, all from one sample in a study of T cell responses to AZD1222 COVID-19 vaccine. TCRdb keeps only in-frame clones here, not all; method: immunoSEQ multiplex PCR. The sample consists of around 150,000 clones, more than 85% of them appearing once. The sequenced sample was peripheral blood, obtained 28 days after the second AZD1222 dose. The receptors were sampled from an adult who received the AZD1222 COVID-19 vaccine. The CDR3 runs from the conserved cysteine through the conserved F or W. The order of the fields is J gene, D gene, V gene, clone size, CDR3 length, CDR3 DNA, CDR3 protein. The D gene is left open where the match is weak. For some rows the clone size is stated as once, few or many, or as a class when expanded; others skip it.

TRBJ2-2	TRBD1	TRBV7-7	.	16	TGTGCCAGCAGCCCAGTACAGGGGGTAAACACCGGGGAGCTGTTTTTT	CASSPVQGVNTGELFF
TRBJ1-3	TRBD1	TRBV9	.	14	TGTGCCAGCAGCGGACTCAGGGGGCGAAACACCATATATTTT	CASSGLRGRNTIYF
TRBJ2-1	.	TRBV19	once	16	TGTGCCAGTAGTCTTCTTCCTGGGCGTTGGGTGGGTGAGCAGTTCTTC	CASSLLPGRWVGEQFF
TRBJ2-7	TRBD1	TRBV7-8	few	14	TGTGCCAGCCGCCCAGGGGGCACCCCCTACGAGCAGTACTTC	CASRPGGTPYEQYF
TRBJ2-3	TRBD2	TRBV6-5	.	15	TGTGCCAGCAGATCCGGGGGGGCCGGCGCAGATACGCAGTATTTT	CASRSGGAGADTQYF
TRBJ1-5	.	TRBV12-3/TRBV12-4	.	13	TGTGCCAGCAGTTTGGAAGGGGATCAGCCCCAGCATTTT	CASSLEGDQPQHF
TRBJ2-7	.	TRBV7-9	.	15	TGTGCCAGCAGCTTAGATATCAGATTCTCCGACGAGCAGTACTTC	CASSLDIRFSDEQYF
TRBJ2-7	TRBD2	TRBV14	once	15	TGTGCCAGCAGCCAAGCCAGCGGGAGTTTCTACGAGCAGTACTTC	CASSQASGSFYEQYF
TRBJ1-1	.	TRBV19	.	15	TGTGCCAGTAGTATAGGAGTAACAGGGAACACTGAAGCTTTCTTT	CASSIGVTGNTEAFF
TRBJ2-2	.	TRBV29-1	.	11	TGCAGCGTTGCCTGGACAGAGGCGCTGTTTTTT	CSVAWTEALFF
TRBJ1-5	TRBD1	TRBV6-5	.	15	TGTGCCAGCAGTTACTCTGCGGACAGGCGGCTCCCCCAGCATTTT	CASSYSADRRLPQHF
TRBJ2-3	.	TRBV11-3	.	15	TGTGCCAGCAGCTTGGGGCAAGAAGCGACAGATACGCAGTATTTT	CASSLGQEATDTQYF
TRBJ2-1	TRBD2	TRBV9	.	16	TGTGCCAGCAGCGTAGGTGGACTAGCGGGGGACAATGAGCAGTTCTTC	CASSVGGLAGDNEQFF
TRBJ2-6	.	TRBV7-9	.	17	TGTGCCAGCAGCTTATTCTCTCGGGGCTCTGGGGCCAACGTCCTGACTTTC	CASSLFSRGSGANVLTF
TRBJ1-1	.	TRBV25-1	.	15	TGTGCCAGCAGTGAATCCCCCCTGGCAACCAATGAAGCTTTCTTT	CASSESPLATNEAFF
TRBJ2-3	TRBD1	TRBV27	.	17	TGTGCCAGCAGTTTATTACCGGACAGGGTTCCTCCAGATACGCAGTATTTT	CASSLLPDRVPPDTQYF